This T cell receptor beta chain derives from a study of cytotoxic CD8 clonotypes in ibrutinib-treated CLL. Study-wide results and limits: Public clonotypes proved infrequent, and on treatment they shrank or remained steady.

Of note for this clone: What it recognizes is unknown.

TCRdb's copy holds only in-frame clones and misses some; the assay was immunoSEQ multiplex PCR. Of 150,000 to 200,000 clones listed, around nine tenths were seen once; the top ten hold 3%. Sequenced here: PBMCs, sampled at disease progression, from a patient treated with ibrutinib. The sequence was obtained from a human donor with chronic lymphocytic leukemia.

The CDR3 region has the DNA TGTGCCAGCAGCTTAGGACCCACAGACACCGGGGAGCTGTTTTTT. Protein sequence: CASSLGPTDTGELFF. V and J are TRBV7-3 and TRBJ2-2; D call uncertain. Germline values: CDR1 SGHTA, CDR2 FQGTGA. The V gene lost 2 bases and the J gene lost 3 bases, with 10 bases spanning the gap. The CDR3 length is 15 residues.